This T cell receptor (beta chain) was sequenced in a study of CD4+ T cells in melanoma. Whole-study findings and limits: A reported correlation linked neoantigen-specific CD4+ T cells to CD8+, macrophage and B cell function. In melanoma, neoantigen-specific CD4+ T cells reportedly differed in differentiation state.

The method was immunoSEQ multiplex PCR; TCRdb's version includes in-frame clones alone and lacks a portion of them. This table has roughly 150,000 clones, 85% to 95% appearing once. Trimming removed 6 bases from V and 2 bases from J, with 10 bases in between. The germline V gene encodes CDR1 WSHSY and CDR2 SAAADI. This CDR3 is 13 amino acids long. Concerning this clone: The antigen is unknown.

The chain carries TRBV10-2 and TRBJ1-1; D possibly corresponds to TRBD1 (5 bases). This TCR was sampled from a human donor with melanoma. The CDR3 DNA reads TGCGCCAGCAGCCCGGGGGGAAACACTGAAGCTTTCTTT. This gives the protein CASSPGGNTEAFF.